These 3 T cell receptor beta chains share one sample of origin, sequenced in a study of T cells in localized non-small cell lung cancer. The method was immunoSEQ multiplex PCR; TCRdb's version includes in-frame clones alone and lacks a portion of them. The sample contains some 24,000 clones, 92% of which appear only once. Sequencing used peripheral blood, obtained before any cancer treatment. The receptors were gathered from a man aged 40 to 70 with stage III squamous cell lung carcinoma.

The chain has TRBV28 and TRBJ1-3; D is uncertain. Trimming stripped 1 base from V and 0 bases from J, with 4 bases between. There are 14 residues in the CDR3. Per germline, CDR1 MDHEN and CDR2 SYDVKM. CDR3 bases: TGTGCCAGCAGTTTATCTGTCTCTGGAAACACCATATATTTT. It yields the protein CASSLSVSGNTIYF.

The chain joins TRBV16 to TRBJ1-5, with D unclear. The germline V and J ends were trimmed by 0 bases and 2 bases, with 2 bases remaining between them. Germline V lookup: CDR1 KGHSY, CDR2 FQNENV. The CDR3 length is 13 residues. The chain's CDR3 is CASSQSGNQPQHF. In DNA, the CDR3 is TGTGCCAGCAGCCAATCTGGCAATCAGCCCCAGCATTTT.

The CDR3 is CASSYDEKLFF. CDR3 DNA: TGTGCCAGCAGCTACGATGAAAAACTGTTTTTT. This chain connects TRBV7-9 to TRBJ1-4; D unresolved. The CDR3 length is 11 residues. Between the trimmed V and J ends, which lost 4 bases and 6 bases, there was a span of 3 bases. Germline V gives CDR1 SEHNR, CDR2 FQNEAQ (reference sequence).